The 32 T cell receptor beta chains below were found in one sample sequenced in a study of blood T cell repertoires in COVID-19. Assay used: immunoSEQ multiplex PCR; TCRdb lists only in-frame clones, some missing. The sample consists of 80,000 to 100,000 clones, roughly 90% of them appearing once. Sequencing input: peripheral blood. Source of these receptors: a human donor with active COVID-19. The donor label of this sample is uncertain.

This chain uses TRBV6-1 with TRBJ2-1; weak D call: TRBD1 (5 bases). Trimming removed 3 bases from V and 0 bases from J, with 12 bases in between. The V gene's germline CDR1 is MNHNS and CDR2 SASEGT. The CDR3 is 16 amino acids. The CDR3 DNA reads as TGTGCCAGCAGTGAGCGGACACCCAGCTCCTACAATGAGCAGTTCTTC. Its protein product is CASSERTPSSYNEQFF.

This clone was found once. CDR3 loop: CACFWPGYTF. In nucleotides, the CDR3 is TGTGCCTGTTTCTGGCCTGGCTACACCTTC. The chain is built from TRBV30 and TRBJ1-2; the D is unclear. The V gene's germline CDR1 is GTSNPN and CDR2 SVGIG (reference sequence). This CDR3 spans 10 amino acids. Trimming left V 6 bases short and J 7 bases short, with 9 bases between.

The chain combines TRBV12-2 with TRBJ1-2; TRBD1 reflects the table's D call only, with no check against the DNA. TRBV12-2 is shown as a pseudogene. The CDR3 has 15 residues. CDR3 nucleotide sequence: TGTGCAAGTCGCTCGATTGGACAGGGCGACTATGGCTACACCTTC. Amino acid sequence: CASRSIGQGDYGYTF.

The chain joins TRBV29-1 to TRBJ1-1; possible D gene TRBD1, 6 bases. The CDR3 length is 12 residues. The V end lost 4 bases, the J end lost 4 bases, and 10 bases lay between the germline ends. Germline V gene sequence: CDR1 SQVTM, CDR2 ANQGSEA. The CDR3 nucleotides read TGCAGCGTTGGGTCAGGGGCCACTGAAGCTTTCTTT. Amino acid sequence: CSVGSGATEAFF.

J is TRBJ2-1 and V is TRBV19, with D tentatively TRBD1 (6 bases). Germline V gene sequence: CDR1 LNHDA, CDR2 SQIVND (reference sequence). The CDR3 loop spans 17 amino acids. Trimming shortened V by 5 bases and J by 1 base, and 18 bases separated the two germline ends. The CDR3 sequence is CASSSLGGYRSYNEQFF. The CDR3 DNA follows: TGTGCCAGTAGTTCACTAGGGGGATATCGATCCTACAATGAGCAGTTCTTC.

This clone has just a few counts. The chain recombines TRBV18 with TRBJ1-5, with 7 nucleotides matching TRBD1. Germline V gene lookup returns CDR1 KGHSH and CDR2 LQKENI. The CDR3 is 16 residues long. Trimming took 3 bases from V and 0 from J; bases not matched to a gene: 5. Here the CDR3 reads CASSPTGTVSNQPQHF. In DNA form, the CDR3 reads TGTGCCAGCTCACCGACCGGGACAGTTAGCAATCAGCCCCAGCATTTT. Combining the CDR3 with reference TRBV18 and TRBJ1-5 gives the whole variable domain NAGVMQNPRHLVRRRGQEARLRCSPMKGHSHVYWYRQLPEEGLKFMVYLQKENIIDESGMPKERFSAEFPKEGPSILRIQQVVRGDSAAYFCASSPTGTVSNQPQHFGDGTRLSIL.

The chain recombines TRBV19 with TRBJ1-5, with 7 nucleotides matching TRBD1. V shed 6 bases, J shed 1 base, and the junction held 6 bases outside the gene matches. The CDR3 loop spans 15 amino acids. CDR1 LNHDA and CDR2 SQIVND come from the germline V gene (reference sequence). CDR3 nucleotides: TGTGCCAGTAGGACTGACAGGGCGAGCAATCAGCCCCAGCATTTT. Residues: CASRTDRASNQPQHF.

This sequence joins TRBV19 and TRBJ2-3; 8 bases match TRBD2. CDR1 and CDR2 (germline): LNHDA, SQIVND (reference sequence). J was trimmed by 2 bases and V by 5 bases; bases with no gene match: 3. The CDR3 is 14 amino acids. Here the CDR3 reads CASSQAGVTDTQYF. Here the CDR3 DNA reads TGTGCCAGTAGTCAAGCGGGGGTCACAGATACGCAGTATTTT.

This rearrangement joins TRBV27 to TRBJ1-6, with D perhaps TRBD1 (5 bases). The length of the CDR3 is 13 residues. V lost 6 bases to trimming and J lost 6 bases, with 9 bases between them. Germline CDR1 and CDR2: MNHEY and SMNVEV (reference sequence). CDR3 protein: CASRRDFNSPLHF. The DNA of the CDR3 is TGTGCCAGCAGGAGGGACTTTAATTCACCCCTCCACTTT.

In DNA, the CDR3 is TGTGCCAGCAGTTATTCCTACAATGAGCAGTTCTTC. Protein: CASSYSYNEQFF. The V call is TRBV25-1, the J call TRBJ2-1; D is unclear. Germline V lookup: CDR1 MGHDK, CDR2 SYGVNS. The V and J ends lost 5 bases and 1 base respectively, with 3 bases between them. This CDR3 has 12 amino acids.

J is TRBJ1-2 and V is TRBV6-5, with 7 bases fitting TRBD1. V dropped 4 bases and J dropped 13; count of bases not matched to a gene: 15. This CDR3 is built from 14 residues. Germline CDR1 reads MNHEY; CDR2 reads SVGAGI. The CDR3 DNA sequence: TGTGCCAGCAGTTTACGACAGGGACCCTCTTTCGGCACCTTC. Its protein product is CASSLRQGPSFGTF.

This chain links TRBV18 with TRBJ2-4, with D unclear. The germline CDR1 and CDR2 sequences are KGHSH and LQKENI. Trimming pared 6 bases from V and 0 bases from J, leaving 12 bases between. This CDR3 comprises 15 residues. CDR3 bases: TGTGCCAGCTCTACGCGTCGCGGAGCCAAAAACATTCAGTACTTC. It codes for CASSTRRGAKNIQYF.

This clone was observed a handful of times. The rearrangement joins TRBV10-1 to TRBJ2-7; TRBD1 agrees at 7 bases. J lost 0 bases, V lost 8 bases, and 1 base had no gene match. Germline V gene lookup returns CDR1 WNHNN and CDR2 SYGVQD (reference sequence). This CDR3 has 12 residues. The DNA of the CDR3 is TGCGCCAGCGGGACAGACTCCTACGAGCAGTACTTC. Protein sequence: CASGTDSYEQYF.

The chain employs TRBV28 and TRBJ1-3, with D uncertain. V lost 5 bases, J lost 1 base, and 12 bases lay in between. Germline values: CDR1 MDHEN, CDR2 SYDVKM. The CDR3 runs 15 residues. The CDR3 reads CASSLRPRSGNTIYF. The DNA of the CDR3 is TGTGCCAGCAGTCTACGTCCGAGATCTGGAAACACCATATATTTT.

The rearrangement links TRBV20-1 to TRBJ1-2, with D possibly TRBD1 on 6 matching bases. CDR1 is DFQATT, CDR2 SNEGSKA, per germline (reference sequence). V lost 3 bases and J lost 4, with 15 bases in between. The CDR3 is 14 amino acids. CDR3 loop: CSASAALGGYGYTF. CDR3 nucleotides: TGCAGTGCTAGTGCGGCGTTAGGGGGCTATGGCTACACCTTC.

This chain uses TRBV7-2 with TRBJ2-1; a weak D match, TRBD1 (6 bases). With 8 bases removed from V and 2 bases from J, the gap between germline ends came to 16 bases. Germline loops: CDR1 SGHTA, CDR2 FQGNSA. The CDR3 length is 15 residues. CDR3 region: CASAQQGFAYNEQFF. CDR3 bases: TGTGCCAGCGCCCAACAGGGATTTGCCTACAATGAGCAGTTCTTC.

The V call is TRBV28, the J call TRBJ1-2, with 7 bases identical to TRBD1. The trim removed 10 bases at V and 6 bases at J, leaving 5 bases unmatched. The CDR3 consists of 11 residues. CDR1 and CDR2 (germline): MDHEN, SYDVKM. The CDR3 bases are TGTGCCACTTTACAGGGGAATGGCTACACCTTC. Translated, it gives CATLQGNGYTF.

The J gene is TRBJ1-2, the V gene TRBV2; TRBD1 might be the D (6 bases). Germline V gene lookup returns CDR1 SNHLY and CDR2 FYNNEI. This CDR3 comprises 14 residues. Deletions cut 3 bases from V and 4 bases from J, with 12 bases between. DNA for the CDR3: TGTGCCAGCAGTGATAGGATACAGGGCTATGGCTACACCTTC. Protein sequence: CASSDRIQGYGYTF.

The chain employs TRBV19 and TRBJ1-2, with a tentative D call TRBD1 (5 bases). The length of the CDR3 is 13 residues. Trimming stripped 3 bases from V and 4 bases from J, with 9 bases between. Germline CDR1 is LNHDA and CDR2 is SQIVND (reference sequence). CDR3 residues: CASSMGGTYGYTF. The CDR3 coding sequence is TGTGCCAGTAGTATGGGGGGGACCTATGGCTACACCTTC.

This chain connects TRBV11-2 to TRBJ1-1; a possible D gene is TRBD1 (6 bases). Germline values: CDR1 SGHAT, CDR2 FQNNGV. This CDR3 region has 15 residues. V lost 4 bases and J 4 bases, leaving 16 bases between the germline ends. CDR3 in DNA: TGTGCCAGCAGCTCCCCGAACGGGGGGCTCACTGAAGCTTTCTTT. The encoded protein is CASSSPNGGLTEAFF.

This clone was picked up one time. This chain joins TRBV11-3 and TRBJ2-7; D perhaps matches TRBD1 (5 bases). CDR1 is SGHNT and CDR2 is YENEEA in the germline V gene. This CDR3 region has 14 residues. The V gene lost 2 bases and the J gene lost 4 bases, with 12 bases spanning the gap. The CDR3: CASSLQGRGYEQYF. Here the CDR3 DNA reads TGTGCCAGCAGCTTACAGGGAAGGGGATACGAGCAGTACTTC.

The J gene is TRBJ1-5, the V gene TRBV28; D is undetermined. The V end was cut by 3 bases, the J end by 4 bases, with 4 bases between. Per germline, CDR1 MDHEN and CDR2 SYDVKM. This CDR3 region has 12 residues. The CDR3 nucleotides read TGTGCCAGCAGTTTTTCGAATCAGCCCCAGCATTTT. As protein: CASSFSNQPQHF.

This chain joins TRBV25-1 and TRBJ2-2; 7 bases match TRBD1. The V and J ends lost 1 base and 4 bases, in that order; junction bases with no gene match: 12. There are 18 residues in the CDR3. CDR1 and CDR2 (germline): MGHDK, SYGVNS. DNA for the CDR3: TGTGCCAGCAGTGAATGGTCGAGAGGGGGCGCTGGCACCGGGGAGCTGTTTTTT. Amino acid sequence: CASSEWSRGGAGTGELFF. Full variable domain (missing parts from reference TRBV25-1 and TRBJ2-2): EADIYQTPRYLVIGTGKKITLECSQTMGHDKMYWYQQDPGMELHLIHYSYGVNSTEKGDLSSESTVSRIRTEHFPLTLESARPSHTSQYLCASSEWSRGGAGTGELFFGEGSRLTVL.

This clone was observed a single time. The J gene is TRBJ1-2, the V gene TRBV28; TRBD1 matches at 8 bases. This CDR3 spans 18 amino acids. Germline V lookup: CDR1 MDHEN, CDR2 SYDVKM. The junction had 17 bases not matched to a gene; V was cut back by 8 bases and J by 0 bases. This CDR3 reads CASLGIIGQGASNYGYTF. As DNA, the CDR3 is TGTGCCAGCCTCGGTATCATAGGACAGGGCGCGTCTAACTATGGCTACACCTTC.

The chain couples TRBV19 to TRBJ2-2, with D unclear. The CDR3 is 18 residues long. V lost 6 bases, J lost 0 bases, and 20 bases lay in between. Germline CDR1 LNHDA, CDR2 SQIVND (reference sequence). The CDR3 DNA sequence: TGTGCCAGTAGGCCCCGGTCGGCCAGGTGGTCGAACACCGGGGAGCTGTTTTTT. It encodes CASRPRSARWSNTGELFF. The full variable domain, completed using reference TRBV19 and TRBJ2-2, is DGGITQSPKYLFRKEGQNVTLSCEQNLNHDAMYWYRQDPGQGLRLIYYSQIVNDFQKGDIAEGYSVSREKKESFPLTVTSAQKNPTAFYLCASRPRSARWSNTGELFFGEGSRLTVL.

The rearrangement uses TRBV6-5 and TRBJ1-1; the D gene is possibly TRBD1 (5 bases). Between the trimmed V and J ends, which lost 8 bases and 2 bases, there was a span of 9 bases. The CDR3 consists of 12 residues. The V gene's germline CDR1 is MNHEY and CDR2 SVGAGI. CDR3: CASRRANTEAFF. The CDR3 DNA sequence: TGTGCCAGCCGCAGGGCCAACACTGAAGCTTTCTTT.

CDR3 coding DNA: TGTGCCAGCAGTTACAGACAGTTCAGCTCCTACAATGAGCAGTTCTTC. Amino acids: CASSYRQFSSYNEQFF. This chain connects TRBV6-5 to TRBJ2-1; tentatively, D is TRBD1 (5 bases). Germline V gene sequence: CDR1 MNHEY, CDR2 SVGAGI. The CDR3 has 16 amino acids. V was cut by 2 bases and J by 0 bases, with 11 bases left in between.

This rearrangement joins TRBV6-6 to TRBJ1-4; D may be TRBD1 (5 bases). Germline values: CDR1 MNHNY, CDR2 SVGAGI (reference sequence). CDR3 length: 12 amino acids. Trimming stripped 2 bases from V and 14 bases from J, with 12 bases between. CDR3 in amino acids: CASSYPQKGLFF. In DNA form, the CDR3 reads TGTGCCAGCAGTTACCCACAAAAGGGGCTGTTTTTT.

The chain couples TRBV2 to TRBJ1-1; TRBD1 aligns across 7 bases. The CDR3 is made up of 15 amino acids. V was pared by 6 bases and J by 4 bases, with 11 bases of the junction left unmatched. Germline CDR1 and CDR2: SNHLY and FYNNEI. The CDR3 DNA is TGTGCCAGCAGAGAATCGACAGGGTTCGTCACTGAAGCTTTCTTT. Its translation is CASRESTGFVTEAFF. Complete variable domain (other parts from reference TRBV2 and TRBJ1-1): EPEVTQTPSHQVTQMGQEVILRCVPISNHLYFYWYRQILGQKVEFLVSFYNNEISEKSEIFDDQFSVERPDGSNFTLKIRSTKLEDSAMYFCASRESTGFVTEAFFGQGTRLTVV.

This rearrangement joins TRBV5-1 to TRBJ1-2; TRBD1 matches 9 bases. J lost 6 bases, V lost 0 bases, and 12 bases had no gene match. The CDR3 contains 17 residues. Per germline, CDR1 SGHRS and CDR2 YFSETQ. In DNA form, the CDR3 reads TGCGCCAGCAGCTTGGGGGACCGGGACAGGGTATTCAATGGCTACACCTTC. Encoded protein: CASSLGDRDRVFNGYTF.

The chain combines TRBV5-1 with TRBJ1-1, with 11 bases aligning to TRBD1. The CDR3 spans 18 residues. V lost 5 bases, J lost 0 bases, and 12 bases stayed unmatched. CDR1 is SGHRS and CDR2 is YFSETQ in the germline V gene. The CDR3 DNA is TGCGCCAGCAGGCAATCGGGACAGGGGGGGACCTTGAACACTGAAGCTTTCTTT. This translates into CASRQSGQGGTLNTEAFF.

The rearrangement uses TRBV7-9 and TRBJ2-3; D unclear. The germline gives CDR1 SEHNR, CDR2 FQNEAQ (reference sequence). The CDR3 spans 16 residues. V was shortened by 1 base and J by 0 bases, with 11 bases between the two germline ends. The CDR3 reads CASSLVPVSSTDTQYF. In DNA form, the CDR3 reads TGTGCCAGCAGCTTAGTCCCTGTATCTAGCACAGATACGCAGTATTTT.